What follows describes a single T cell receptor (beta chain). Its recognized antigen is unknown. Base qualities are not recorded, but no much larger clone differs from it by a single base. Participants in the prospective study were enrolled through a virtual design, were aged 18 to 89 years, and lived in about 25 United States geographic areas. In the prospective study, cohorts were assigned on the basis of participant-reported clinical history obtained from a screening survey and a study questionnaire. Recovered participants in ImmuneRACE Cohort 3 were defined as having two consecutive negative NP/OP PCR tests, clearance from a healthcare professional, or resolution of symptoms. Mobile phlebotomists in the prospective study collected whole blood, serum and a nasopharyngeal or oropharyngeal swab from every participant. Prospective study participants could optionally give additional blood draws and questionnaires over an approximately two-month period. Before DNA extraction, prospective study blood samples were shipped either frozen or at room temperature.

The data are from a study of blood T cell repertoires in COVID-19 (dated by TCRdb to about 2020). Notes on the research overall: Collaborator samples came from the United States, Italy and Spain and covered acute and convalescent phases of COVID-19. The prospective study material was composed of cDNA or gDNA derived from T cells, B-cell-depleted T cells, or PBMCs. Subjects who had been exposed to COVID-19, were actively infected with it, or had recovered from it provided the deeply sampled blood TCRbeta repertoires that made up the dataset. A freely available public database, intended as a resource for researchers studying the immune response to SARS-CoV-2, is where the repertoires were released. The samples were drawn from two sources: the first 160 participants of the ongoing ImmuneRACE study, and fewer than 1,500 subjects contributed by 6 global collaborators. Sample metadata almost always included a de-identified subject ID, COVID-19 status, age in years and sex. HLA class I and class II types, where available, came from metadata supplied by the sample provider rather than from assay-based typing.

The immunoSEQ Assay, a bias-controlled multiplex PCR, was used to amplify TCRbeta CDR3 regions from genomic DNA. Turning to the authors' computational methods: The number of nucleated cells in each sample was estimated from the amplification of reference gene primers within the assay. To quantify the absolute abundance of each unique TCRbeta CDR3 rearrangement, sequence reads were collapsed and filtered. For each sample, productive Simpson clonality was calculated as the square root of Simpson's diversity index across productive rearrangements. TCRdb holds this immuneACCESS table with in-frame rearrangements only. Some clones are missing; in checked studies, unresolved V genes explain under half, and the rest has no known cause. That table gives V, J and clone size, and the DNA gave D and trimming. The table for this sample lists approximately 170,000 clones; just over 85% of them were counted only once. The ten top clones hold roughly 9% of the sample.

General findings and caveats noted by the study authors: Clinical and demographic metadata were provided uncurated, with the amount varying by source and participant.

The germline V gene (reference sequence) gives CDR1 as LNHDA and CDR2 as SQIVND. The CDR3 goes from the cysteine to the phenylalanine over 14 residues. Only the CDR3 DNA is retained, 42 bases long and in frame from the first base. Trimming removed 3 bases from V and 7 bases from J; the gene matches leave 6 bases unexplained. The sample comprised PBMCs or T cells enriched from blood (not recorded which). Here the chain combines TRBV19 and TRBJ2-7, with 10 bases in between that match TRBD1. This sequence was found in a woman under 30 who had recovered from COVID-19. The base sequence is TGTGCCAGTAGTATGGGACAGGGGTTTTGGGAGCAGTACTTC. Its translation is CASSMGQGFWEQYF. With the rest looked up from the reference TRBV19 and TRBJ2-7 genes rather than sequenced, the full variable domain is DGGITQSPKYLFRKEGQNVTLSCEQNLNHDAMYWYRQDPGQGLRLIYYSQIVNDFQKGDIAEGYSVSREKKESFPLTVTSAQKNPTAFYLCASSMGQGFWEQYFGPGTRLTVT.